This TCR beta chain was sequenced in a study of T cell changes during pregnancy in multiple sclerosis. Germline assignment: CDR1 LNHNV and CDR2 YYDKDF (reference sequence). The CDR3 is 14 residues long. The V and J ends lost 2 bases and 5 bases, in that order; junction bases with no gene match: 2. Assay: immunoSEQ multiplex PCR; the TCRdb copy retains only in-frame clones and omits some. Of under 50,000 clones in the sample, 90% are singletons; the top ten hold around 0.47%. Sequenced here: CD4+ T cells from peripheral blood mononuclear cells, sampled in the first trimester of pregnancy. This chain joins TRBV15 and TRBJ2-1; 8 positions match TRBD1. The source is a female donor in good health, enrolled as a control in a pregnancy study. The CDR3: CATSRQGADNEQFF. CDR3 in DNA: TGTGCCACCAGCAGACAGGGGGCCGACAATGAGCAGTTCTTC.